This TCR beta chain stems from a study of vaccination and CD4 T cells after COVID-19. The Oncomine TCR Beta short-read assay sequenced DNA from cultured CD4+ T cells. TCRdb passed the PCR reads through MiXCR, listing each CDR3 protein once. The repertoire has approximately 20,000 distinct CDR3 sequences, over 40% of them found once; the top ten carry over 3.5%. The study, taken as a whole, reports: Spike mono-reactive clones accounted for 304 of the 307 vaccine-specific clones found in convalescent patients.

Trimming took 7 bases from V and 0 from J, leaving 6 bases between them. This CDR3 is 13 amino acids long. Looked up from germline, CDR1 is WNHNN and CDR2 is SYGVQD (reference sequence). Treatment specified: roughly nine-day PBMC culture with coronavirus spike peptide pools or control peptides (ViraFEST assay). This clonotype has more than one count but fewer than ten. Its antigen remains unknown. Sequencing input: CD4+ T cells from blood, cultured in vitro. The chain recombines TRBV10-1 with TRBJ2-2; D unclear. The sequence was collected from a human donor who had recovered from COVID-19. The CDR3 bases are TGCGCCAGCACGAATCCGAACACCGGGGAGCTGTTTTTT. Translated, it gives CASTNPNTGELFF.